The 22 T cell receptor beta chains presented below share a single source sample, sequenced in a study of cytomegalovirus exposure and HLA in healthy donors. The PCR was carried out with 60 Vbeta primers and 13 Jbeta primers. The method was immunoSEQ multiplex PCR; TCRdb's version includes in-frame clones alone and lacks a portion of them. The sample holds 80,000 to 95,000 clones; around nine tenths are singletons and the top ten take 8.5% to 10%. Sequenced: PBMCs. All receptors come from a man under 40 in good health and CMV-seropositive.

This clone turned up a few times. The chain joins TRBV7-9 to TRBJ2-5, with a possible D match to TRBD1 (5 bases). The CDR3 is 19 residues long. Germline V lookup: CDR1 SEHNR, CDR2 FQNEAQ (reference sequence). Trimming removed 4 bases from V and 4 bases from J, with 28 bases in between. The CDR3 reads CASSYRTGSVRSEAETQYF. The CDR3 DNA reads TGTGCCAGCAGCTATCGTACAGGCTCGGTGAGGAGCGAGGCAGAGACCCAGTACTTC.

This clone was observed once. At the DNA level, this CDR3 is encoded by other sequences in the same sample as well. The chain combines TRBV18 with TRBJ2-6, with TRBD1 identical over 7 bases. Trimming removed 3 bases from V and 4 bases from J; junction bases left unmatched: 6. The germline V gene encodes CDR1 KGHSH and CDR2 LQKENI. The CDR3 loop spans 16 amino acids. The CDR3 protein is CASSPQTGLGANVLTF. Here the CDR3 DNA reads TGTGCCAGCTCACCCCAGACAGGGTTGGGGGCCAACGTCCTGACTTTC.

V and J are TRBV6-4 and TRBJ2-1; TRBD2 matches at 8 bases. J was trimmed by 5 bases and V by 8 bases; bases with no gene match: 8. The CDR3 is 14 residues long. Germline V gene sequence: CDR1 MRHNA, CDR2 SNTAGT. CDR3 residues: CASALAGNDNEQFF. For the CDR3, the DNA is TGTGCCAGCGCTTTAGCGGGAAACGACAATGAGCAGTTCTTC.

This chain uses TRBV5-1 with TRBJ2-3; 8 positions agree with TRBD1. The J segment lost 3 bases and the V segment lost 3 bases, leaving 6 bases of the junction unmatched. The CDR3 runs to 15 residues. Germline V CDR1 and CDR2: SGHRS, YFSETQ. The CDR3 here is CASSSVGQGTDTQYF. The CDR3 DNA follows: TGCGCCAGCAGCTCGGTCGGACAGGGAACAGATACGCAGTATTTT.

The chain has TRBV6-1 and TRBJ2-1; TRBD2 matches 7 bases. In germline, CDR1 is MNHNS, CDR2 SASEGT. The J segment lost 9 bases and the V segment lost 1 base, leaving 12 bases of the junction unmatched. The length of the CDR3 is 16 residues. The CDR3, as DNA: TGTGCCAGCAGTGAAGATTGGCGGGAGCGGCGGGCTGAGCAGTTCTTC. Protein product: CASSEDWRERRAEQFF.

The rearrangement uses TRBV7-9 and TRBJ2-7; TRBD2 aligns across 9 bases. The CDR3 runs to 15 residues. The germline gives CDR1 SEHNR, CDR2 FQNEAQ (reference sequence). The trim removed 1 base at V and 4 bases at J, leaving 5 bases unmatched. The CDR3 sequence is CASSLVWLAGYEQYF. The CDR3 DNA reads TGTGCCAGCAGCTTAGTATGGCTAGCGGGATACGAGCAGTACTTC. Full variable domain (outside the CDR3, taken from reference TRBV7-9 and TRBJ2-7): DTGVSQNPRHKITKRGQNVTFRCDPISEHNRLYWYRQTLGQGPEFLTYFQNEAQLEKSRLLSDRFSAERPKGSFSTLEIQRTEQGDSAMYLCASSLVWLAGYEQYFGPGTRLTVT.

Concerning this clone: This CDR3 fails to terminate in the conserved phenylalanine or tryptophan, so it likely reflects a read error. The limits of the CDR3 on the DNA are not certain, so only TCRdb's listed CDR3 is given. The chain links TRBV27 to TRBJ2-3; the table's D call, TRBD2, has no DNA check behind it. The germline V gene has CDR1 MNHEY and CDR2 SMNVEV (reference sequence). The CDR3 is 14 amino acids long, termini counted. CDR3 loop: CASSSFNPGTSSAR.

The genes are TRBV5-1 and TRBJ2-5; TRBD1 is a possible D gene (6 bases). V gave up 5 bases and J gave up 4 bases, with 21 bases separating them. This CDR3 is 16 amino acids long. Germline assignment: CDR1 SGHRS and CDR2 YFSETQ. CDR3 region: CASSRSFLRGGETQYF. Here the CDR3 DNA reads TGCGCCAGCAGTCGGAGTTTTCTCAGGGGTGGAGAGACCCAGTACTTC.

The chain links TRBV7-2 to TRBJ1-4, with a possible D match to TRBD1 (6 bases). Trimming removed 6 bases from V and 6 bases from J, with 17 bases in between. The germline gives CDR1 SGHTA, CDR2 FQGNSA. This CDR3 contains 15 residues. CDR3 DNA sequence: TGTGCCAGCAGTCTGCAGGGGCAGGCGGATGAAAAACTGTTTTTT. This codes for CASSLQGQADEKLFF.

V and J are TRBV11-3 and TRBJ2-1; D perhaps matches TRBD2 (7 bases). The CDR3 has 14 amino acids. The V and J ends lost 8 bases and 6 bases respectively, with 17 bases between them. The germline CDR1 and CDR2 sequences are SGHNT and YENEEA. CDR3 sequence reads: CASAWGAGVNEQFF. CDR3 sequence (DNA): TGTGCCAGCGCTTGGGGGGCGGGAGTCAATGAGCAGTTCTTC.

The chain carries TRBV5-1 and TRBJ1-1; TRBD1 aligns across 7 bases. The CDR3 spans 16 residues. Germline V gives CDR1 SGHRS, CDR2 YFSETQ. V shed 4 bases, J shed 1 base, and the junction held 10 bases outside the gene matches. The CDR3 reads CASSQQPGQPNTEAFF. In DNA, the CDR3 is TGCGCCAGCAGCCAACAACCGGGACAGCCGAACACTGAAGCTTTCTTT.

The J gene is TRBJ2-5, the V gene TRBV2; the D gene is possibly TRBD2 (5 bases). The germline gives CDR1 SNHLY, CDR2 FYNNEI. Trimming took 3 bases from V and 4 from J, leaving 9 bases between them. The CDR3 is 13 residues long. This chain's CDR3 is CASSDQGLETQYF. The CDR3 DNA is TGTGCCAGCAGTGACCAAGGACTAGAGACCCAGTACTTC.

The rearrangement joins TRBV2 to TRBJ2-1; 15 bases line up with TRBD2. Germline values: CDR1 SNHLY, CDR2 FYNNEI. This CDR3 region has 16 residues. The junction had 3 bases not matched to a gene; V was cut back by 9 bases and J by 0 bases. CDR3 in amino acids: CARGLAGGISYNEQFF. CDR3 nucleotides: TGTGCCAGAGGACTAGCGGGAGGGATCTCCTACAATGAGCAGTTCTTC.

The J gene is TRBJ1-5, the V gene TRBV28; possible D gene TRBD1, 6 bases. CDR3 length: 15 residues. Germline loops: CDR1 MDHEN, CDR2 SYDVKM. The V end was cut by 6 bases, the J end by 1 base, with 13 bases between. This CDR3 is CASRETTGSNQPQHF. CDR3 sequence (DNA): TGTGCCAGCAGGGAAACCACAGGGAGCAATCAGCCCCAGCATTTT. The entire variable domain, with the rest obtained from reference TRBV28 and TRBJ1-5, is as follows: DVKVTQSSRYLVKRTGEKVFLECVQDMDHENMFWYRQDPGLGLRLIYFSYDVKMKEKGDIPEGYSVSREKKERFSLILESASTNQTSMYLCASRETTGSNQPQHFGDGTRLSIL.

The genes are TRBV5-6 and TRBJ2-1, with 9 bases aligning to TRBD1. CDR3 length: 16 amino acids. The V gene's germline CDR1 is SGHDT and CDR2 YYEEEE. V lost 2 bases to trimming and J lost 4 bases; unmatched junction nucleotides: 7. The CDR3: CASSFSPGTGYNEQFF. Here the CDR3 DNA reads TGTGCCAGCAGCTTTTCCCCCGGGACAGGGTACAATGAGCAGTTCTTC.

The CDR3 sequence is CASSLAGQGTTNEKLFF. In DNA, the CDR3 is TGCGCCAGCAGCTTGGCGGGACAGGGGACAACTAATGAAAAACTGTTTTTT. This chain joins TRBV5-1 and TRBJ1-4; 10 bases match TRBD1. The V and J ends lost 0 bases and 0 bases, in that order; junction bases with no gene match: 2. CDR1 and CDR2 from the germline V gene are SGHRS and YFSETQ. This CDR3 has 17 amino acids.

This chain links TRBV29-1 with TRBJ1-1; D gene uncertain. Trimming removed 6 bases at V and 3 bases at J, with 14 bases between. The CDR3 totals 13 residues. The germline CDR1 and CDR2 sequences are SQVTM and ANQGSEA. The CDR3 loop reads CSVPRGSDTEAFF. The DNA for the CDR3 is TGCAGCGTGCCTCGGGGTAGTGACACTGAAGCTTTCTTT.

The table lists this clone with a count of one. V usage is TRBV19 and J usage is TRBJ1-1; TRBD1 aligns across 7 bases. The germline CDR1 and CDR2 sequences are LNHDA and SQIVND (reference sequence). The CDR3 is 15 residues long. With V trimmed by 8 bases and J by 1 base, 10 bases remained unmatched. CDR3 in DNA: TGTGCCAGTTCTCGACAGGGAAGGGGGAACACTGAAGCTTTCTTT. Translated: CASSRQGRGNTEAFF.

This clone was observed a handful of times. The chain employs TRBV30 and TRBJ2-7; TRBD2 agrees at 8 bases. V was clipped by 4 bases and J by 0 bases; unmatched bases: 5. Germline V gene data show CDR1 as GTSNPN and CDR2 as SVGIG (reference sequence). The CDR3 sequence is 14 residues long. DNA of the CDR3: TGTGCCTGGACGGGGGGGCACTTCTCCTACGAGCAGTACTTC. It is translated as CAWTGGHFSYEQYF.

The chain employs TRBV7-9 and TRBJ2-1; weak D call: TRBD2 (5 bases). Per the germline V gene, CDR1 is SEHNR and CDR2 is FQNEAQ (reference sequence). With 2 bases removed from V and 9 bases from J, the gap between germline ends came to 11 bases. The CDR3 covers 13 residues. The CDR3 reads CASSLPGVAEQFF. CDR3 bases: TGTGCCAGCAGCTTACCCGGGGTCGCTGAGCAGTTCTTC.

The J gene is TRBJ2-7, the V gene TRBV6-4; tentative D call: TRBD2 (6 bases). Germline V CDR1 and CDR2: MRHNA, SNTAGT. The CDR3 consists of 15 residues. V was cut by 6 bases and J by 5 bases, with 20 bases left in between. In DNA, the CDR3 is TGTGCCAGCAGCGATCGCTTGGGGGAGGTCGACGAGCAGTACTTC. Amino acids: CASSDRLGEVDEQYF.

The V and J genes are TRBV2 and TRBJ2-3; TRBD2 matches at 9 bases. CDR1 is SNHLY, CDR2 FYNNEI, per germline. Unmatched junction bases numbered 9, after V lost 0 bases and J lost 2 bases. CDR3 length: 18 residues. The CDR3, as DNA: TGTGCCAGCAGTGAAGCACCCCGTCTAGCGGGATACACAGATACGCAGTATTTT. This sequence encodes CASSEAPRLAGYTDTQYF.